A selection of T cell receptor beta chains follows, all from one sample in a study of T-cell reconstitution after alpha-beta-depleted transplantation in children. TCRdb reanalysed the PCR reads using MiXCR and keeps one entry per CDR3 protein. Of about 240,000 distinct CDR3 sequences in the sample, about 12% were seen once. The sequencing used PBMCs from the stem cell graft donor, collected from the stem cell graft. Source of these receptors: a human donor who donated a stem cell graft to a child with acute lymphoblastic leukemia. CDR3s include the opening cysteine and the closing phenylalanine or tryptophan. A D gene is named only where the DNA matches it firmly.

V: TRBV7-2; J: TRBJ2-5; D: .; CDR3: CASSWRGQTETQYF
V: TRBV4-2; J: TRBJ2-2; D: .; CDR3: CASSQEGGRDTGELFF
V: TRBV7-9; J: TRBJ1-1; D: TRBD1; CDR3: CASSPIWDSSTEAFF
V: TRBV10-3; J: TRBJ2-5; D: TRBD1; CDR3: CAIGDRGIQETQYF
V: TRBV9; J: TRBJ2-3; D: .; CDR3: CASRPGLITDTQYF
V: TRBV10-3; J: TRBJ2-3; D: .; CDR3: CAIAGLGTADTQYF
V: TRBV5-1; J: TRBJ2-1; D: .; CDR3: CASSADSGHNEQFF
V: TRBV29-1; J: TRBJ1-1; D: TRBD1; CDR3: CSVGQGANTEAFF
V: TRBV7-2; J: TRBJ2-1; D: .; CDR3: CASSLIGNGVGNEQFF
V: TRBV3-1; J: TRBJ2-5; D: .; CDR3: CASSQDTGRETQYF
V: TRBV27; J: TRBJ2-3; D: .; CDR3: CAARLDSTDTQYF
V: TRBV4-3; J: TRBJ1-1; D: TRBD1; CDR3: CASSQGTGVDTEAFF
V: TRBV2; J: TRBJ1-2; D: TRBD1; CDR3: CASRDFPGQVHTF
V: TRBV5-1; J: TRBJ1-1; D: .; CDR3: CASSLGVRGTEAFF
V: TRBV20-1; J: TRBJ2-1; D: TRBD2; CDR3: CSHWEGSLANEQFF
V: TRBV6-5; J: TRBJ1-2; D: .; CDR3: CASSYSVPGSRGYTF
V: TRBV27; J: TRBJ1-6; D: .; CDR3: CASSHRGYNSPLHF
V: TRBV20-1; J: TRBJ1-3; D: TRBD1; CDR3: CSAKHGTEPGTIYF
V: TRBV6-1; J: TRBJ2-7; D: .; CDR3: CASTPGLIAYEQYF
V: TRBV12-3/TRBV12-4; J: TRBJ2-1; D: .; CDR3: CASSPGRLPLGNKFF
V: TRBV20-1; J: TRBJ1-2; D: .; CDR3: CSAGLGNSYGYTF
V: TRBV7-2; J: TRBJ1-4; D: .; CDR3: CASSPPGGNREKLFF
V: TRBV18; J: TRBJ1-5; D: .; CDR3: CASSPGGSEPQHF
V: TRBV9; J: TRBJ1-1; D: TRBD1; CDR3: CASSSQQGENTEAFF
V: TRBV27; J: TRBJ2-3; D: .; CDR3: CASSSPKLRRADTQYF
V: TRBV3-1; J: TRBJ2-1; D: .; CDR3: CASSQGGGSANEQFF
V: TRBV5-4; J: TRBJ1-1; D: TRBD1; CDR3: CASSPRQGEGDTEAFF
V: TRBV18; J: TRBJ1-2; D: .; CDR3: CASSTKGTDGYTF
V: TRBV14; J: TRBJ1-6; D: .; CDR3: CASRGGAGLVFPYNSPLHF
V: TRBV6-2/TRBV6-3; J: TRBJ2-7; D: .; CDR3: CASSLPGRGNEQYF
V: TRBV7-2; J: TRBJ2-3; D: .; CDR3: CASSLSPGFTDTQYF
V: TRBV12-3/TRBV12-4; J: TRBJ2-3; D: .; CDR3: CASRGFPGRTDTQYF
V: TRBV20-1; J: TRBJ2-5; D: .; CDR3: CSASPFNSLGETQYF
V: TRBV5-1; J: TRBJ2-7; D: .; CDR3: CASSDPSGSSEQYF
V: TRBV19; J: TRBJ2-7; D: .; CDR3: CARDPGLIKYEQYF
V: TRBV5-1; J: TRBJ1-6; D: .; CDR3: CASSLETGVYSPLHF
V: TRBV9; J: TRBJ2-2; D: .; CDR3: CASSVGRGNTGELFF
V: TRBV7-2; J: TRBJ2-2; D: TRBD2; CDR3: CASSLPSGGANTGELFF